This paragraph reports one TCR beta chain. This clone is a singleton in its sample. Its antigen has not been determined. Base qualities are not provided; no much larger clone lies one nucleotide away. Separate from the roughly 700-subject first cohort, the validation cohort of about 110 subjects was the group to which the donors belonged. Libraries were built with the immunoSEQ multiplex PCR assay. The original methods were these. A statistical classification framework was built for diagnosing cytomegalovirus status from the catalog of TCR beta chain sequences. TCRdb's version of the immuneACCESS table is confined to in-frame rearrangements and falls short of the full clone set. An unresolved V gene accounts for under half of the shortfall where checked; the remainder is of unknown origin. Clone size and V and J calls were adopted from that table, with D and trimming inferred from the DNA. This sample is represented by over 200,000 clones; about nine tenths of them were singletons. More than 1.5% of the sample is held by the ten biggest clonotypes.

This sample is drawn from a study of cytomegalovirus exposure and HLA in healthy donors (dated by TCRdb to about 2017). Notes on the research overall: According to a later analysis, one platform produced both the 110 or so validation repertoires and the 730 or so repertoires of the first cohort. Along with the approximately 700-subject first cohort, a separate validation cohort of approximately 110 different subjects was used. To predict cytomegalovirus infection status, the study combined high-throughput TCR immunosequencing, statistical association of individual TCRs with disease status, and machine learning. The study was designed to test whether signatures of past pathogen exposure could be identified by cataloging public T cell receptors.

The CDR3 measures 15 amino acids from cysteine to phenylalanine. Only the CDR3 part of the read is kept: 45 bases, read in frame from the first base. V sheds 7 bases and J sheds 2 bases, leaving 18 bases between their ends. Taken from the germline V gene, the CDR1 and CDR2 loops are MDHEN and SYDVKM. Study-level results and caveats: In vitro tests confirmed that three of the cytomegalovirus-associated TCR beta chains recognize cytomegalovirus antigens. The study gave a list of some 150 TCR beta chains associated with cytomegalovirus. In a later analysis, TCRs clustered in the first cohort were found to also tend to co-occur in the 120 validation repertoires, with 94% of cluster scores above 0. Across donors, most TCR sequences were observed very rarely, whereas some public TCRs were present in many individuals. In both the original and validation cohorts, the classifier was reported to diagnose cytomegalovirus status with high specificity and sensitivity. A later analysis had no HLA typing for the validation cohort, so co-occurrence there was scored across all 130 or so repertoires. The authors suggested that the approach could potentially be extended to other disease states and immunological phenotypes.

Input material: PBMCs. This sequence uses TRBV28 and TRBJ2-7; matching of 5 bases hints at TRBD1 as the D gene. The receptor comes from a woman aged 18-29 years in good health and CMV-seropositive. This receptor has the CDR3 CASTTIIRVPYEQYF. DNA sequence: TGTGCCAGCACCACGATCATCAGGGTTCCCTACGAGCAGTACTTC.